These 8 T cell receptor beta chains originate from one sample sequenced in a study of shared clonotypes between healthy human individuals. TCRdb keeps only in-frame clones here, not all; method: immunoSEQ multiplex PCR. The sample contains about 2.1 million clones, under 95% of which appear only once. It was CD45RO-negative cells, positively selected for CCR7, that made up naive CD8 cells, with terminally differentiated effector memory CD45RA+ cells excluded. Input material: naive CD8+ T cells from PBMCs. These receptors were obtained from a man aged 18 to 35 in good health. Some clones in this sample may be carry-over from other donors' samples.

The genes are TRBV18 and TRBJ2-7, with 9 bases lining up with TRBD1. CDR1 and CDR2 from the germline V gene are KGHSH and LQKENI. The CDR3 sequence is 15 residues long. Unmatched junction bases numbered 12, after V lost 6 bases and J lost 6 bases. CDR3 residues: CASSLRDRAQGEQYF. Here the CDR3 DNA reads TGTGCCAGCTCGCTCCGGGACAGGGCCCAGGGCGAGCAGTACTTC.

This chain uses TRBV6-6 with TRBJ2-7, with TRBD1 identical over 8 bases. Germline values: CDR1 MNHNY, CDR2 SVGAGI (reference sequence). Germline trimming cut 2 bases from V and 3 bases from J; bases unmatched to any gene: 3. The CDR3 is 14 residues long. In DNA form, the CDR3 reads TGTGCCAGCAGTTACCAGGGGGCGGGCTACGAGCAGTACTTC. The encoded protein is CASSYQGAGYEQYF.

The J gene is TRBJ2-7, the V gene TRBV28, with D tentatively TRBD1 or TRBD2 (5 bases each). The germline V gene has CDR1 MDHEN and CDR2 SYDVKM. This CDR3 region has 14 residues. V shed 2 bases and J shed 5 bases, with 13 bases lying between them. DNA for the CDR3: TGTGCCAGCAGTTTAGGGCAGGGAGTCCACGAGCAGTACTTC. Encoded protein: CASSLGQGVHEQYF.

The chain links TRBV14 to TRBJ1-2, with TRBD1 matching over 8 bases. V dropped 4 bases and J dropped 9; count of bases not matched to a gene: 7. Germline V gives CDR1 SGHDN, CDR2 FVKESK. CDR3 length equals 13 residues. As DNA, the CDR3 is TGTGCCAGCAGCCGGACAGGGCAGGGTAGCTACACCTTC. As protein: CASSRTGQGSYTF.

The V and J genes are TRBV10-3 and TRBJ2-2, with D perhaps TRBD1 (6 bases). CDR3 length: 16 residues. Germline lookup yields CDR1 ENHRY and CDR2 SYGVKD. Trimming removed 1 base at V and 4 bases at J, with 13 bases between. The DNA for the CDR3 is TGTGCCATCAGTGAGTTACAAAGACAGGCCACCGGGGAGCTGTTTTTT. It translates to CAISELQRQATGELFF.

The chain is built from TRBV28 and TRBJ2-7; 7 bases agree with TRBD1. The J segment lost 3 bases and the V segment lost 3 bases, leaving 5 bases of the junction unmatched. The CDR3 extends over 14 amino acids. Germline V lookup: CDR1 MDHEN, CDR2 SYDVKM. The CDR3 sequence is CASSLVGGHYEQYF. The CDR3, as DNA: TGTGCCAGCAGTTTGGTAGGGGGCCACTACGAGCAGTACTTC.

This clone was counted a single time. The genes are TRBV9 and TRBJ2-2; D is perhaps TRBD2 (6 bases). The germline gives CDR1 SGDLS, CDR2 YYNGEE. This CDR3 is built from 13 residues. The V end lost 5 bases, the J end lost 5 bases, and 10 bases lay between the germline ends. The CDR3 nucleotides read TGTGCCAGCAGGGGAAGCGGGACCGGGGAGCTGTTTTTT. Protein: CASRGSGTGELFF. Variable domain in full (rest from reference TRBV9 and TRBJ2-2): DSGVTQTPKHLITATGQRVTLRCSPRSGDLSVYWYQQSLDQGLQFLIQYYNGEERAKGNILERFSAQQFPDLHSELNLSSLELGDSALYFCASRGSGTGELFFGEGSRLTVL.

V and J are TRBV7-9 and TRBJ2-5; 7 nucleotides line up with TRBD2. Germline assignment: CDR1 SEHNR and CDR2 FQNEAQ (reference sequence). Losses at the gene ends were 5 bases for V and 7 bases for J; bases not matched to a gene: 16. There are 16 residues in the CDR3. The CDR3 coding sequence is TGTGCCAGCAGCCCTCTGTTGGGGACTACGGGGTGGACCCAGTACTTC. As protein: CASSPLLGTTGWTQYF.